This T cell receptor beta chain emerged from a study of cytomegalovirus exposure and HLA in healthy donors. About the research overall: HLA-typed donors were the source of 90 million or so unique TCRs, which an early data release held. Study-level findings and limits: TCR beta V segments were, for the most part, productive about 87% or about 30% of the time in an earlier analysis. Using the classifier, cytomegalovirus status was reportedly diagnosed with high specificity and sensitivity.

Donors showed nominal health when sampled, although they likely had unrecorded immune exposures. The trim removed 5 bases at V and 3 bases at J, leaving 4 bases unmatched. The CDR3 totals 14 residues. Germline V lookup: CDR1 SGHNT, CDR2 YYREEE (reference sequence). Remarks on this clone: Its target is unknown.

PCR primers comprised 60 Vbeta and 13 Jbeta primers. Libraries were prepared by immunoSEQ multiplex PCR; TCRdb keeps only in-frame clonotypes and omits some of them. This repertoire shows around 180,000 clones, approximately 75% found once; its top ten account for around 1.5%. Sequencing was done on a sample of PBMCs. The sequence derives from a girl aged 5-17 years in good health and CMV-seronegative. The gene calls are TRBV5-4 and TRBJ1-1; 10 bases match TRBD1. The CDR3 region has the DNA TGTGCCAGCAGATTCGGACAGGGGGACACTGAAGCTTTCTTT. It is translated as CASRFGQGDTEAFF.